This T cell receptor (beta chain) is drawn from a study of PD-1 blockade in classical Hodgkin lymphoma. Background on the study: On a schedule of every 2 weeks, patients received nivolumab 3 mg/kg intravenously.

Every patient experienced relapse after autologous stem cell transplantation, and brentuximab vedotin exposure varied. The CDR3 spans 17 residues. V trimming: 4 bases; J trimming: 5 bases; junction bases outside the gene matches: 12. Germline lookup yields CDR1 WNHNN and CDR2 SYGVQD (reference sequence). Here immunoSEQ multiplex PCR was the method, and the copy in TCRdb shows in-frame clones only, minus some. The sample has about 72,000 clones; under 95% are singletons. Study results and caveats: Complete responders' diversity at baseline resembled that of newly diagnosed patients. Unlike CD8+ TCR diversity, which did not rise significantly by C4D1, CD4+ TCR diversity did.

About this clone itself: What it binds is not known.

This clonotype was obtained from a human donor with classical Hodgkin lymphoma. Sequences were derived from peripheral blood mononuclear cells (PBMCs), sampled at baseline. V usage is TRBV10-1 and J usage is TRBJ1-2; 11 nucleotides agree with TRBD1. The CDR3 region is CASSGRDRGDGAYGYTF. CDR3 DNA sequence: TGCGCCAGCAGTGGCCGGGACAGGGGGGACGGAGCGTATGGCTACACCTTC.